The rows below give T cell receptor beta chains drawn from one sample of a study of CD8 T cells in ankylosing spondylitis. Each CDR3 protein gets one entry after TCRdb re-called the 5' RACE reads with MiXCR. Of roughly 250,000 distinct CDR3 sequences in the sample, 7.5% to 9% are singletons; the top ten hold approximately 6.2%. Sequenced sample: blood, either unsorted or a sorted T cell fraction (not recorded which). These receptors all stem from a male donor with ankylosing spondylitis or in good health (not recorded which). CDR3s include the opening cysteine and the closing phenylalanine or tryptophan. The order of the fields is V gene, clone size, J gene, D gene, CDR3 protein, CDR3 DNA. A D gene is named only where the DNA matches it firmly. Some rows have no size entry. The others give once, few or many, or a class for an expanded clone.

TRBV5-1	many	TRBJ2-7	.	CASSLVGAPREQYF	TGCGCCAGCAGCTTGGTTGGGGCCCCACGCGAGCAGTACTTC
TRBV20-1	many	TRBJ1-1	.	CSAGRVSTEAFF	TGCAGTGCTGGGAGAGTGAGCACTGAAGCTTTCTTT
TRBV30	few	TRBJ2-7	TRBD1	CAWSVRDRGPLTEQYF	TGTGCCTGGAGTGTCCGGGACAGGGGGCCGCTTACCGAGCAGTACTTC
TRBV7-6	few	TRBJ2-6	.	CASSLARPTGTNVLTF	TGTGCCAGCAGCTTAGCGCGGCCAACAGGGACCAACGTCCTGACTTTC
TRBV27	many	TRBJ2-7	.	CASSSGVSYEQYF	TGTGCCAGCAGTTCCGGGGTTTCCTACGAGCAGTACTTC
TRBV7-3	many	TRBJ1-1	.	CASSLDSGTEAFF	TGTGCCAGCAGCTTAGATTCGGGGACTGAAGCTTTCTTT
TRBV5-6	many	TRBJ2-7	TRBD2	CASSVRLAGDPNEQYF	TGTGCCAGCAGCGTTAGACTAGCGGGAGACCCCAACGAGCAGTACTTC
TRBV4-3	many	TRBJ1-5	TRBD1	CASSQDTGGNQPQHF	TGCGCCAGCAGCCAAGATACAGGGGGCAATCAGCCCCAGCATTTT
TRBV20-1	many	TRBJ2-7	.	CSARRDGSYEQYF	TGCAGTGCTAGGAGGGACGGATCCTACGAGCAGTACTTC
TRBV12-3/TRBV12-4	many	TRBJ2-3	TRBD2	CASSSTSGQRGNTQYF	TGTGCCAGCAGTTCTACTAGCGGCCAGAGAGGCAATACGCAGTATTTT
TRBV9	.	TRBJ2-7	.	CASSVGRGTDEQYF	TGTGCCAGCAGCGTAGGTAGGGGGACTGACGAGCAGTACTTC
TRBV7-2	.	TRBJ2-7	.	CASSLDASLREQYF	TGTGCCAGCAGCTTAGACGCCAGCCTCAGGGAGCAGTACTTC
TRBV5-1	few	TRBJ2-7	TRBD2	CASSLDGTSGYEQYF	TGCGCCAGCAGCTTGGATGGGACTAGCGGCTACGAGCAGTACTTC
TRBV20-1	.	TRBJ2-1	.	CSATRSTSRDEQFF	TGCAGTGCCACTCGATCGACTAGTAGAGATGAGCAGTTCTTC
TRBV30	few	TRBJ1-5	.	CAWSAGQDQPQHF	TGTGCCTGGAGCGCAGGGCAGGATCAGCCCCAGCATTTT
TRBV5-8	few	TRBJ2-7	.	CASSPWAGDYEQYF	TGTGCCAGCAGCCCATGGGCAGGGGACTACGAGCAGTACTTC
TRBV20-1	.	TRBJ2-1	TRBD2	CSARLAGSYNEQFF	TGCAGTGCTAGACTAGCGGGAAGTTACAATGAGCAGTTCTTC
TRBV5-1	once	TRBJ2-5	.	CASSSQGGHGETQYF	TGCGCCAGCAGCTCCCAAGGAGGGCACGGGGAGACCCAGTACTTC
TRBV4-2	.	TRBJ2-3	TRBD2	CASSRELAGAADTQYF	TGTGCCAGCAGCCGGGAACTAGCGGGAGCTGCAGATACGCAGTATTTT
TRBV2	many	TRBJ2-1	.	CASSVEALTYNEQFF	TGTGCCAGCAGTGTGGAGGCACTCACCTACAATGAGCAGTTCTTC
TRBV18	few	TRBJ2-7	.	CASSPRENEQYF	TGTGCCAGCTCACCACGGGAGAACGAGCAGTACTTC
TRBV20-1	many	TRBJ2-3	.	CSAIPPGLGLDTQYF	TGCAGTGCAATCCCCCCAGGCCTAGGACTAGATACGCAGTATTTT
TRBV6-2/TRBV6-3	.	TRBJ2-2	.	CASSYYRSASGELFF	TGTGCCAGCAGTTACTACCGGTCCGCTTCCGGGGAGCTGTTTTTT
TRBV27	many	TRBJ1-2	.	CASSLYASGRSRGYTF	TGTGCCAGCAGTTTATATGCCTCGGGGCGGTCCAGGGGCTACACCTTC
TRBV29-1	many	TRBJ1-5	.	CSVEVRGDEINQPQHF	TGCAGCGTTGAAGTTAGGGGGGACGAGATCAATCAGCCCCAGCATTTT
TRBV6-2/TRBV6-3	many	TRBJ2-1	TRBD1	CASTGQGWPEQFF	TGTGCCAGTACCGGACAGGGGTGGCCTGAGCAGTTCTTC
TRBV6-1	few	TRBJ2-7	.	CASSPMGDSYEQYF	TGTGCCAGCAGTCCGATGGGGGACTCCTACGAGCAGTACTTC
TRBV20-1	many	TRBJ2-4	.	CSATREVTPKNIQYF	TGCAGTGCTACTAGGGAGGTGACCCCCAAAAACATTCAGTACTTC
TRBV24-1	few	TRBJ2-1	.	CATSDTHIGDSNFRPNEQFF	TGTGCCACCAGTGATACCCACATTGGGGACTCTAACTTTCGGCCTAATGAGCAGTTCTTC
TRBV20-1	many	TRBJ2-1	.	CSARGEGGGYNEQFF	TGCAGTGCTAGAGGAGAAGGGGGGGGGTACAATGAGCAGTTCTTC
TRBV12-3/TRBV12-4	many	TRBJ1-1	.	CASSALGDLSFLNTEAFF	TGTGCCAGCAGCGCCCTGGGGGACCTCTCCTTCCTAAACACTGAAGCTTTCTTT
TRBV12-3/TRBV12-4	many	TRBJ1-3	TRBD1	CASSRWDSSGNTIYF	TGTGCCAGCAGTAGATGGGACAGCTCTGGAAACACCATATATTTT
TRBV4-1	few	TRBJ2-5	TRBD1	CASSQSDRVRETQYF	TGCGCCAGCAGTCAATCCGACAGGGTGCGAGAGACCCAGTACTTC
TRBV5-6	many	TRBJ1-2	TRBD1	CASSLATHRGGGYTF	TGTGCCAGCAGCTTGGCCACACACAGGGGCGGTGGCTACACCTTC
TRBV9	many	TRBJ1-3	TRBD1	CASSVEGQGARNTIYF	TGTGCCAGCAGCGTAGAGGGACAGGGGGCGCGGAACACCATATATTTT
TRBV4-3	many	TRBJ1-5	.	CASSRGVTGVQPQHF	TGCGCCAGCAGCCGAGGAGTAACAGGCGTACAGCCCCAGCATTTT
TRBV6-1	.	TRBJ2-7	TRBD1	CASNPQGDRGRYEQYF	TGTGCCAGCAATCCCCAGGGGGACAGGGGGCGATACGAGCAGTACTTC
TRBV27	few	TRBJ2-1	TRBD2	CASSLLAGASGEQFF	TGTGCCAGCAGTTTATTGGCGGGAGCTTCGGGGGAGCAGTTCTTC
TRBV24-1	few	TRBJ2-1	TRBD2	CATSPGGLPNEQFF	TGTGCCACGAGTCCGGGAGGTCTACCCAATGAGCAGTTCTTC
TRBV5-1	.	TRBJ2-6	.	CASSLDGRRSKSGANVLTF	TGCGCCAGCAGCTTGGATGGCAGGCGGAGCAAATCTGGGGCCAACGTCCTGACTTTC